This T cell receptor beta chain was sequenced for a study of monozygotic twins with inflammatory bowel disease. Study-wide points: Part of the variability in patient repertoires may have come from differing immunosuppressive treatments.

Researchers used template switching to add UMIs featuring a 6-nucleotide sample barcode. For each CDR3 protein, TCRdb gives one entry from its re-call of the 5' RACE reads, without DNA. Its table lists 400,000 or so distinct CDR3 sequences. As regards this clonotype: As yet, its antigen is unknown.

Each donor had approximately 2.4 ml of blood drawn. Skipping T cell sorting, the study isolated total RNA directly from whole blood. The clonotype originates from a human donor with ulcerative colitis or Crohn's disease, or a healthy co-twin of an affected twin (not recorded which). The sequencing input was blood.

The CDR3 loop reads CASSLRTSGGALNEQFF. The chain is built from TRBV5-1 and TRBJ2-1; checking the TCRdb D call of TRBD2 is not possible without DNA. This CDR3 contains 17 residues. Germline V CDR1 and CDR2: SGHRS, YFSETQ.